Presented here are 20 T cell receptor beta chains from one specimen sequenced in a study of blood T cell repertoires in COVID-19. Repertoires were generated with immunoSEQ multiplex PCR, while TCRdb's copy carries only in-frame clones and drops some. This sample has about 340,000 clones; around 91% occur once, and the top ten carry 2.5% to 4%. Sequencing used peripheral blood. Receptors were obtained from a young woman who had recovered from COVID-19.

The rearrangement joins TRBV27 to TRBJ2-1; 7 bases are shared with TRBD2. This CDR3 is built from 18 residues. The germline V gene has CDR1 MNHEY and CDR2 SMNVEV (reference sequence). V was clipped by 7 bases and J by 1 base; unmatched bases: 16. Here the CDR3 reads CASTTLVKRERSYNEQFF. CDR3 nucleotides: TGTGCCAGCACCACCCTGGTGAAGCGGGAAAGGTCCTACAATGAGCAGTTCTTC.

The CDR3 sequence is CASLGRLYGYTF. CDR3 bases: TGTGCCAGTCTTGGGAGGCTCTATGGCTACACCTTC. This sequence joins TRBV19 and TRBJ1-2; D gene uncertain. The V gene's germline CDR1 is LNHDA and CDR2 SQIVND (reference sequence). The CDR3 contains 12 residues. The V end lost 8 bases, the J end lost 4 bases, and 11 bases lay between the germline ends.

The chain combines TRBV13 with TRBJ2-1; D possibly corresponds to TRBD2 (6 bases). This CDR3 is 15 amino acids long. Between the trimmed V and J ends, which lost 2 bases and 6 bases, there was a span of 14 bases. The germline V gene encodes CDR1 PRHDT and CDR2 FYEKMQ (reference sequence). The CDR3 DNA follows: TGTGCCAGCAGCTTAATAGCGGTGGCTGGCAATGAGCAGTTCTTC. This sequence encodes CASSLIAVAGNEQFF.

The sample holds one count of this clone. The V call is TRBV5-4, the J call TRBJ1-1; D remains unclear. Looked up from germline, CDR1 is SGHNT and CDR2 is YYREEE (reference sequence). The CDR3 covers 14 residues. V was trimmed by 2 bases and J by 1 base, leaving 9 bases between them. The CDR3, as DNA: TGTGCCAGCAGCTTACCGAGTGCGAACACTGAAGCTTTCTTT. Protein product: CASSLPSANTEAFF.

This sequence joins TRBV5-1 and TRBJ1-1, with 11 bases matching TRBD1. Germline trimming cut 8 bases from V and 4 bases from J; bases unmatched to any gene: 4. CDR3 size: 13 residues. CDR1 and CDR2 (germline): SGHRS, YFSETQ. DNA of the CDR3: TGCGCCAGTAGGACAGGGGGCGTCACTGAAGCTTTCTTT. Translation: CASRTGGVTEAFF.

The rearrangement links TRBV27 to TRBJ1-5; D unclear. The V gene lost 8 bases and the J gene lost 1 base, with 15 bases spanning the gap. The germline CDR1 and CDR2 sequences are MNHEY and SMNVEV (reference sequence). CDR3 length: 15 amino acids. The CDR3 DNA reads TGTGCCAGCTCAGGATTACCCCGAAGCAATCAGCCCCAGCATTTT. Translation: CASSGLPRSNQPQHF.

The rearrangement joins TRBV7-8 to TRBJ2-7, with 10 bases matching TRBD1. CDR3 length: 15 amino acids. CDR1 is SGHVS and CDR2 is FQNEAQ in the germline V gene. V dropped 1 base and J dropped 6; count of bases not matched to a gene: 6. CDR3 sequence: CASSLVGTGVGEQYV. CDR3 bases: TGTGCCAGCAGCTTAGTGGGGACAGGGGTTGGCGAGCAGTACGTC.

The rearrangement joins TRBV24-1 to TRBJ2-3; possible D gene TRBD2, 5 bases. Germline V CDR1 and CDR2: KGHDR, SFDVKD. The CDR3 contains 13 residues. Trimming cost V 6 bases and J 0 bases, with 6 bases left between them. The CDR3 DNA follows: TGTGCCACCAGTCGGGGTAGCACAGATACGCAGTATTTT. Translated, it gives CATSRGSTDTQYF.

The rearrangement links TRBV30 to TRBJ1-6; TRBD1 matches 9 bases. CDR1 and CDR2 (germline): GTSNPN, SVGIG (reference sequence). Trimming took 3 bases from V and 7 from J; bases not matched to a gene: 10. The CDR3 runs to 16 residues. The CDR3 sequence is CAWRGDRARRNSPLHF. CDR3 bases: TGTGCCTGGAGGGGGGACAGGGCCAGGAGGAATTCACCCCTCCACTTT.

The CDR3 is CASSPDTGSEKLFF. The CDR3 DNA reads TGCGCCAGCAGCCCGGACACAGGGTCGGAAAAACTGTTTTTT. The chain carries TRBV5-1 and TRBJ1-4; TRBD1 might be the D (6 bases). The V gene's germline CDR1 is SGHRS and CDR2 YFSETQ. V was cut by 4 bases and J by 8 bases, with 15 bases left in between. The CDR3 has 14 amino acids. Full variable domain (outside the CDR3, taken from reference TRBV5-1 and TRBJ1-4): KAGVTQTPRYLIKTRGQQVTLSCSPISGHRSVSWYQQTPGQGLQFLFEYFSETQRNKGNFPGRFSGRQFSNSRSEMNVSTLELGDSALYLCASSPDTGSEKLFFGSGTQLSVL.

The rearrangement links TRBV3-1 (or the pseudogene TRBV3-2) to TRBJ2-1; TRBD2 agrees at 12 bases. Losses at the gene ends were 6 bases for V and 9 bases for J; bases not matched to a gene: 3. Per germline, CDR1 LGHDT and CDR2 YNNKEL (reference sequence). The CDR3 loop spans 13 amino acids. The CDR3 nucleotides are TGTGCCAGCAGGACTAGCGGGAGATTTGAGCAGTTCTTC. Translating gives CASRTSGRFEQFF.

V and J are TRBV5-1 and TRBJ2-2, with 11 bases fitting TRBD2. Germline V lookup: CDR1 SGHRS, CDR2 YFSETQ. The CDR3 covers 15 residues. V was pared by 4 bases and J by 7 bases, with 6 bases of the junction left unmatched. CDR3 DNA: TGCGCCAGCAGCCTGACTAGCGGGAATGTCGGGGAGCTGTTTTTT. Translation: CASSLTSGNVGELFF. Together with reference TRBV5-1 and TRBJ2-2, the CDR3 gives the full variable domain: KAGVTQTPRYLIKTRGQQVTLSCSPISGHRSVSWYQQTPGQGLQFLFEYFSETQRNKGNFPGRFSGRQFSNSRSEMNVSTLELGDSALYLCASSLTSGNVGELFFGEGSRLTVL.

The chain is built from TRBV21-1 and TRBJ2-2; the table gives TRBD2 as D, unverified against the DNA. TRBV21-1 is termed a pseudogene. The CDR3 sequence is 16 residues long. The CDR3 loop is CASRLIGASVTGELFF. The CDR3 DNA reads as TGTGCCAGCCGACTTATAGGAGCCTCGGTCACCGGGGAGCTGTTTTTT.

In DNA form, the CDR3 reads TGTGCCAGCAGGCAACTAGCGGGGCCGGGCACCGGGGAGCTGTTTTTT. This gives the protein CASRQLAGPGTGELFF. The chain combines TRBV7-2 with TRBJ2-2; TRBD2 matches 10 bases. This CDR3 has 16 residues. Germline trimming cut 6 bases from V and 4 bases from J; bases unmatched to any gene: 8. CDR1 is SGHTA and CDR2 is FQGNSA in the germline V gene.

The chain joins TRBV20-1 to TRBJ1-4; D perhaps matches TRBD1 (5 bases). Trimming removed 3 bases from V and 8 bases from J, with 10 bases in between. The CDR3 has 12 amino acids. CDR1 is DFQATT and CDR2 is SNEGSKA in the germline V gene (reference sequence). The chain's CDR3 is CSASKGWEKLFF. In DNA, the CDR3 is TGCAGTGCTAGTAAGGGGTGGGAAAAACTGTTTTTT.

The chain recombines TRBV5-4 with TRBJ2-3; D gene ambiguous. CDR1 and CDR2 (germline): SGHNT, YYREEE (reference sequence). This CDR3 comprises 13 residues. V was clipped by 3 bases and J by 5 bases, with 10 bases between them. This CDR3 is CASSYRHQDTQYF. The CDR3 DNA sequence: TGTGCCAGCAGCTACAGACATCAAGATACGCAGTATTTT.

The rearrangement links TRBV11-2 to TRBJ2-7, with TRBD2 matching 8 bases. Germline V CDR1 and CDR2: SGHAT, FQNNGV. V lost 7 bases, J lost 3 bases, and 11 bases stayed unmatched. The CDR3 length is 15 residues. The CDR3 region has the DNA TGTGCCAGCACGGGTTGGCGGGAGGACAACTACGAGCAGTACGTC. Residues: CASTGWREDNYEQYV.

V usage is TRBV2 and J usage is TRBJ2-7; a possible D gene is TRBD1 (6 bases). This CDR3 comprises 13 residues. CDR1 and CDR2 from the germline V gene are SNHLY and FYNNEI. Trimming removed 8 bases at V and 3 bases at J, with 14 bases between. CDR3 in DNA: TGTGCCAGCTCAGGGACACCGGACTACGAGCAGTACGTC. Translating it yields CASSGTPDYEQYV.

CDR3: CASSTGTSGYNEQFF. The CDR3 DNA reads TGCGCCAGCAGTACCGGGACTAGCGGATACAATGAGCAGTTCTTC. V usage is TRBV10-1 and J usage is TRBJ2-1; 11 positions match TRBD2. The trim removed 5 bases at V and 4 bases at J, leaving 4 bases unmatched. This CDR3 has 15 amino acids. Looked up from germline, CDR1 is WNHNN and CDR2 is SYGVQD (reference sequence).

The chain joins TRBV7-2 to TRBJ2-7; D is ambiguous. The CDR3 length is 13 residues. CDR1 and CDR2 from the germline V gene are SGHTA and FQGNSA. The V end was cut by 1 base, the J end by 3 bases, with 7 bases between. The CDR3 spells CASSLGPVYEQYV. The CDR3 nucleotides read TGTGCCAGCAGCTTAGGTCCGGTCTACGAGCAGTACGTC.